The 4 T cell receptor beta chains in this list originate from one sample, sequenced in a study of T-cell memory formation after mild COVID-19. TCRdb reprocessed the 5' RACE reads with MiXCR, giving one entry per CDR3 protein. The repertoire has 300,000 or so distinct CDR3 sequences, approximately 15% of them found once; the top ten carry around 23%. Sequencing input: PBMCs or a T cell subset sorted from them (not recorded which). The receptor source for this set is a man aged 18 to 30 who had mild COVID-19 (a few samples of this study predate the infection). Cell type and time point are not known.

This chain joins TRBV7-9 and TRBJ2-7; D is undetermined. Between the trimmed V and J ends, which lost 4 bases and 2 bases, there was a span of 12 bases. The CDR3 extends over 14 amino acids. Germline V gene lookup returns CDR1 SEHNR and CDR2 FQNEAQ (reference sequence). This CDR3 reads CASSSTTRPYEQYV. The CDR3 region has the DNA TGTGCCAGCAGCTCCACTACCCGTCCCTACGAGCAGTACGTC.

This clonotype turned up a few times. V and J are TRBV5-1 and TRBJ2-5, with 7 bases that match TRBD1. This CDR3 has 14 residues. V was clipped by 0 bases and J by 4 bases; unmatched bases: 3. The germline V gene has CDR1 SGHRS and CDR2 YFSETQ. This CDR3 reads CASSLETGRETQYF. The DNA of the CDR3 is TGCGCCAGCAGCTTGGAGACAGGGCGAGAGACCCAGTACTTC.

CDR3 amino acids: CASSPILAARGGEQYF. The CDR3 nucleotides read TGTGCCAGCAGCCCCATACTAGCGGCCCGGGGGGGCGAGCAGTACTTC. J is TRBJ2-7 and V is TRBV7-9; 8 nucleotides agree with TRBD2. This CDR3 comprises 16 residues. Germline V gene data show CDR1 as SEHNR and CDR2 as FQNEAQ (reference sequence). Germline trimming cut 5 bases from V and 6 bases from J; bases unmatched to any gene: 15.

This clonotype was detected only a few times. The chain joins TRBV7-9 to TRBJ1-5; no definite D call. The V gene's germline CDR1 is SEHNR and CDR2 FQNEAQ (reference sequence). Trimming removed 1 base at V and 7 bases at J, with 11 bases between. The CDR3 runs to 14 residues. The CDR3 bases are TGTGCCAGCAGCTTAGGGGGAGGGCTCCAGCCCCAGCATTTT. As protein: CASSLGGGLQPQHF.